The entry below gives a single TCR beta chain sequence along with its context. The antigen remains unidentified. Other DNA sequences in the sample encode the same CDR3. This sample was included in a study of shared clonotypes between healthy human individuals. General observations from the study: Blood alone was sampled, and tissue repertoires likely differ. Among a few donors, approximately 5% of naive CD4 clonotypes were found in common. Researchers found naive subsets generally carried larger estimated richness than memory subsets.

CD45RA+ naive and CD45RA-negative memory subsets were separated from CD4+ cells. Sequenced by immunoSEQ multiplex PCR; TCRdb stores in-frame clones only, minus some. Altogether approximately 1.4 million clones are present, under 99% being singletons, with the ten largest covering about 0.45%. Germline values: CDR1 DFQATT, CDR2 SNEGSKA (reference sequence). V was cut by 4 bases and J by 4 bases, with 7 bases left in between. CDR3 size: 11 residues. V and J are TRBV20-1 and TRBJ2-5, with D unclear. The TCR was taken from a man aged 30 to 45 in good health. Sequencing input: naive CD4+ T cells sorted from blood. The sample's subset: CD45RA+ positively selected. CDR3 DNA: TGCAGTGCTACGAGAGGAGAGACCCAGTACTTC. This sequence encodes CSATRGETQYF.